These 28 T cell receptor beta chains originate from one sample sequenced in a study of identifying expanded T cells in peripheral blood. The table came from immunoSEQ multiplex PCR; TCRdb's copy has only in-frame clones and leaves some out. The sample includes approximately 91,000 clones, approximately 89% of them seen just once. Input material: blood. The receptors were sampled from a person aged 18 to 69 in good health.

J is TRBJ1-2 and V is TRBV7-2; D is undetermined. The CDR3 is 11 residues long. Trimming removed 1 base at V and 9 bases at J, with 6 bases between. Germline V lookup: CDR1 SGHTA, CDR2 FQGNSA. CDR3 in amino acids: CASSLGQRYTF. As DNA, the CDR3 is TGTGCCAGCAGCTTAGGGCAGCGCTACACCTTC.

CDR3 region: CASSASGDYNEQFF. CDR3 in DNA: TGTGCCAGCAGTGCGTCGGGGGACTACAATGAGCAGTTCTTC. The J gene is TRBJ2-1, the V gene TRBV6-4, with D perhaps matching TRBD2 (6 bases). The CDR3 spans 14 residues. Germline CDR1 is MRHNA and CDR2 is SNTAGT. V was clipped by 4 bases and J by 3 bases, with 10 bases between them.

The gene calls are TRBV6-5 and TRBJ2-7, with D perhaps TRBD1 (5 bases). The V gene lost 10 bases and the J gene lost 2 bases, with 9 bases spanning the gap. The germline V gene has CDR1 MNHEY and CDR2 SVGAGI. This CDR3 is 11 amino acids long. The chain's CDR3 is CATTGTYEQYF. As DNA, the CDR3 is TGTGCCACCACAGGAACCTACGAGCAGTACTTC.

This chain connects TRBV27 to TRBJ1-2; D uncertain. The CDR3 totals 12 residues. The ends were cut back, 6 bases at V and 8 bases at J, with 13 bases in the middle. Per the germline V gene, CDR1 is MNHEY and CDR2 is SMNVEV (reference sequence). For the CDR3, the DNA is TGTGCCAGCAGGTCTCTAGATTTGGGCTACACCTTC. It translates to CASRSLDLGYTF.

The CDR3 bases are TGTGCCAGCAGCTTAGCCTTGGGCGCTCCGACTCCTGATTATGGCTACACCTTC. This encodes CASSLALGAPTPDYGYTF. This chain joins TRBV7-2 and TRBJ1-2, with no clear D. CDR1 and CDR2 from the germline V gene are SGHTA and FQGNSA. The ends were cut back, 0 bases at V and 5 bases at J, with 22 bases in the middle. CDR3 length equals 18 residues.

The genes are TRBV7-6 and TRBJ2-3, with D unclear. Trimming took 4 bases from V and 4 from J, leaving 9 bases between them. Germline CDR1 SGHVS, CDR2 FNYEAQ. The CDR3 covers 13 residues. CDR3 nucleotide sequence: TGTGCCAGCAGCTCCAGGACGGCAGATACGCAGTATTTT. This sequence encodes CASSSRTADTQYF.

V is TRBV7-9 and J is TRBJ1-4, with 11 nucleotides matching TRBD1. In germline, CDR1 is SEHNR, CDR2 FQNEAQ (reference sequence). The ends lost 5 bases at V and 5 bases at J; junction bases unmatched: 10. The CDR3 has 17 amino acids. The CDR3 reads CASSIGQGARLNEKLFF. The CDR3 DNA reads as TGTGCCAGCAGCATAGGACAGGGGGCCCGTCTCAATGAAAAACTGTTTTTT.

The sample holds a few counts of this clone. The CDR3 here is CASSLLWGGSGNTIYF. CDR3 sequence (DNA): TGCGCCAGCAGCTTGTTATGGGGCGGCTCTGGAAACACCATATATTTT. The rearrangement links TRBV5-1 to TRBJ1-3; D possibly corresponds to TRBD1 (5 bases). Germline values: CDR1 SGHRS, CDR2 YFSETQ. The germline V and J ends were trimmed by 1 base and 0 bases, with 11 bases remaining between them. The CDR3 contains 16 residues.

The rearrangement uses TRBV4-1 and TRBJ1-2, with a possible D match to TRBD1 (5 bases). Trimming pared 0 bases from V and 5 bases from J, leaving 10 bases between. There are 14 residues in the CDR3. Germline V gene data show CDR1 as MGHRA and CDR2 as YSYEKL. CDR3 region: CASSQETRQYGYTF. The CDR3 coding sequence is TGCGCCAGCAGCCAAGAGACACGACAGTATGGCTACACCTTC.

This rearrangement joins TRBV10-3 to TRBJ2-7; 12 bases are a match to TRBD1. The CDR3 extends over 15 amino acids. The V gene's germline CDR1 is ENHRY and CDR2 SYGVKD. The J segment lost 5 bases and the V segment lost 0 bases, leaving 2 bases of the junction unmatched. The CDR3 DNA reads as TGTGCCATCAGTGAGTCGGGACAGGGGGCTCACGAGCAGTACTTC. Protein sequence: CAISESGQGAHEQYF.

In DNA, the CDR3 is TGTGCCAGCAGCCCGGGGACATCCACAGATACGCAGTATTTT. Its translation: CASSPGTSTDTQYF. The V and J genes are TRBV11-3 and TRBJ2-3; a possible D gene is TRBD1 (6 bases). The CDR3 is 14 amino acids. With 5 bases removed from V and 2 bases from J, the gap between germline ends came to 11 bases. Germline CDR1 SGHNT, CDR2 YENEEA.

V and J are TRBV6-5 and TRBJ1-2; 9 bases are shared with TRBD1. The germline V gene has CDR1 MNHEY and CDR2 SVGAGI. The CDR3 has 15 amino acids. Trimming removed 5 bases from V and 7 bases from J; junction bases left unmatched: 11. CDR3 nucleotides: TGTGCCAGCAGTCGACCGGGACAGGGTTCGGGTGGCTACACCTTC. Translating it yields CASSRPGQGSGGYTF.

V and J are TRBV21-1 and TRBJ1-5; the DNA was not used to check the table's D call, TRBD1. TRBV21-1 is a known pseudogene. The CDR3 covers 18 residues. DNA of the CDR3: TGTGCCAGCAACAAGACAGGAACGAGACCATATCGTAATCAGCCCCAGCATTTT. This gives the protein CASNKTGTRPYRNQPQHF.

This rearrangement joins TRBV27 to TRBJ2-2; D possibly corresponds to TRBD1 (8 bases). The CDR3 is 15 residues long. Germline V gives CDR1 MNHEY, CDR2 SMNVEV (reference sequence). Deletions cut 5 bases from V and 8 bases from J, with 18 bases between. The CDR3 DNA follows: TGTGCCAGCAGTACCGGGACAGGACTAGGGGGGGAGCTGTTTTTT. Its protein is CASSTGTGLGGELFF.

This clone was detected only once. J is TRBJ1-1 and V is TRBV30; 12 nucleotides match TRBD1. The CDR3 consists of 15 residues. Germline V gene data show CDR1 as GTSNPN and CDR2 as SVGIG (reference sequence). V was clipped by 3 bases and J by 4 bases; unmatched bases: 6. Written as DNA, the CDR3 is TGTGCCTGGAGACCCGGGACAGGGGGCTCCACTGAAGCTTTCTTT. It specifies CAWRPGTGGSTEAFF.

J is TRBJ1-6 and V is TRBV19; D possibly corresponds to TRBD1 (5 bases). Per the germline V gene, CDR1 is LNHDA and CDR2 is SQIVND (reference sequence). This CDR3 has 15 amino acids. V lost 6 bases to trimming and J lost 5 bases, with 14 bases between them. CDR3 bases: TGTGCCAGTAGACAATGGGGGAATAATAATTCACCCCTCCACTTT. Encoded protein: CASRQWGNNNSPLHF.

As for this clone: The junction differs from germline at one of its ends, possibly a read error. The J gene is TRBJ2-7, the V gene TRBV28; D not certain. Germline V gives CDR1 MDHEN, CDR2 SYDVKM. CDR3 length equals 12 residues. CDR3 nucleotide sequence: TGTGCCAGCAGTTCGTCTGATGCTGGTCTGTTCTTC. The encoded protein is CASSSSDAGLFF.

The rearrangement links TRBV7-3 to TRBJ1-1, with D possibly TRBD1 on 5 matching bases. Trimming left V 4 bases short and J 6 bases short, with 18 bases between. The CDR3 runs to 15 residues. CDR1 and CDR2 (germline): SGHTA, FQGTGA. The CDR3 sequence is CASSSSSGTGPEAFF. The CDR3 DNA sequence: TGTGCCAGCAGCTCATCCTCCGGGACTGGGCCTGAAGCTTTCTTT.

The chain combines TRBV28 with TRBJ1-5; D possibly corresponds to TRBD1 (5 bases). CDR3 size: 15 residues. V was pared by 5 bases and J by 2 bases, with 13 bases between. CDR1 and CDR2 from the germline V gene are MDHEN and SYDVKM. As DNA, the CDR3 is TGTGCCAGCAGTGGGCCGGGGGGAGGCAATCAGCCCCAGCATTTT. Residues: CASSGPGGGNQPQHF.

CDR3 residues: CASSAIWAAEQYF. In nucleotides, the CDR3 is TGTGCCAGCAGCGCCATTTGGGCGGCCGAGCAGTACTTC. The rearrangement uses TRBV9 and TRBJ2-7; no reliable D call. CDR1 is SGDLS, CDR2 YYNGEE, per germline. Trimming cost V 3 bases and J 6 bases, with 13 bases left between them. The CDR3 is made up of 13 amino acids.

V usage is TRBV9 and J usage is TRBJ2-7; no clear D. CDR3 size: 14 residues. Trimming stripped 4 bases from V and 1 base from J, with 12 bases between. Germline CDR1 is SGDLS and CDR2 is YYNGEE. CDR3 residues: CASSPQSQSYEQYF. As DNA, the CDR3 is TGTGCCAGCAGCCCCCAGAGCCAGTCCTACGAGCAGTACTTC. Drawing the rest from reference TRBV9 and TRBJ2-7, the complete variable domain is DSGVTQTPKHLITATGQRVTLRCSPRSGDLSVYWYQQSLDQGLQFLIQYYNGEERAKGNILERFSAQQFPDLHSELNLSSLELGDSALYFCASSPQSQSYEQYFGPGTRLTVT.

V is TRBV6-5 and J is TRBJ2-2; 10 positions agree with TRBD1. J was trimmed by 6 bases and V by 2 bases; bases with no gene match: 3. This CDR3 comprises 15 residues. Germline assignment: CDR1 MNHEY and CDR2 SVGAGI. CDR3 sequence reads: CASSYGTGVAGELFF. The DNA for the CDR3 is TGTGCCAGCAGTTACGGGACAGGGGTCGCCGGGGAGCTGTTTTTT.

This clone was counted a few times. V usage is TRBV25-1 and J usage is TRBJ1-1; tentatively, D is TRBD1 (5 bases). CDR1 is MGHDK, CDR2 SYGVNS, per germline. The CDR3 runs 15 residues. Between the trimmed V and J ends, which lost 1 base and 0 bases, there was a span of 9 bases. The CDR3 DNA reads TGTGCCAGCAGTGAATTGGGACGGTTGAACACTGAAGCTTTCTTT. It specifies CASSELGRLNTEAFF.

The V and J genes are TRBV15 and TRBJ2-5; no clear D. CDR3 length: 11 amino acids. Trimming cost V 10 bases and J 4 bases, with 10 bases left between them. The germline V gene has CDR1 LNHNV and CDR2 YYDKDF (reference sequence). The CDR3 loop reads CAIEVGETQYF. CDR3 coding DNA: TGTGCCATCGAGGTGGGAGAGACCCAGTACTTC.

The sample holds one count of this clone. This chain links TRBV19 with TRBJ2-3, with D perhaps TRBD2 (5 bases). Germline CDR1 reads LNHDA; CDR2 reads SQIVND (reference sequence). This CDR3 is built from 13 residues. Trimming left V 2 bases short and J 3 bases short, with 6 bases between. CDR3 in amino acids: CASSITRTDTQYF. The CDR3, as DNA: TGTGCCAGTAGTATAACTAGAACAGATACGCAGTATTTT.

The rearrangement uses TRBV19 and TRBJ2-2; D gene unclear. Trimming removed 5 bases from V and 1 base from J, with 11 bases in between. CDR3 size: 15 residues. Germline CDR1 and CDR2: LNHDA and SQIVND (reference sequence). The DNA of the CDR3 is TGTGCCAGTAGTTTGAGACGGCTGAACACCGGGGAGCTGTTTTTT. This codes for CASSLRRLNTGELFF.

For this clone: This sample includes further DNA sequences coding for the same CDR3. The chain has TRBV6-5 and TRBJ1-5; D ambiguous. This CDR3 region has 13 residues. Germline V CDR1 and CDR2: MNHEY, SVGAGI. V was clipped by 5 bases and J by 4 bases, with 9 bases between them. The CDR3 DNA follows: TGTGCCAGCAGTCGGGGAAGTAATCAGCCCCAGCATTTT. It translates to CASSRGSNQPQHF.

This clone was detected a few times. The rearrangement joins TRBV4-3 to TRBJ1-3, with no clear D. V was shortened by 4 bases and J by 0 bases, with 13 bases between the two germline ends. CDR3 length: 16 residues. The germline V gene has CDR1 LGHNA and CDR2 YSLEER. Here the CDR3 DNA reads TGCGCCAGCAGCCCCCGGACGGACGTCTCTGGAAACACCATATATTTT. Its translation: CASSPRTDVSGNTIYF.